Listed here are 14 T cell receptor beta chains from one sample, sequenced in a study of identical twins. TCRdb itself ran the 5' RACE reads through MiXCR, one entry per CDR3 protein. The table lists a few hundred thousand distinct CDR3 sequences, 9% of them singletons. Material: naive T cells sorted from blood. Receptors originate from a woman in her forties or fifties in good health.

This clonotype was seen more than once but under ten times. V and J are TRBV5-6 and TRBJ2-1; possible D gene TRBD2, 6 bases. The CDR3 loop spans 16 amino acids. Trimming took off 3 bases at V and 0 bases at J, with 13 bases between the two ends. Germline V CDR1 and CDR2: SGHDT, YYEEEE. In nucleotides, the CDR3 is TGTGCCAGCAGCTCCACTAGCCAGAGCTCCTACAATGAGCAGTTCTTC. Encoded protein: CASSSTSQSSYNEQFF.

The genes are TRBV7-9 and TRBJ2-3; 11 bases agree with TRBD2. The CDR3 runs to 15 residues. The junction had 5 bases not matched to a gene; V was cut back by 5 bases and J by 4 bases. Germline CDR1 and CDR2: SEHNR and FQNEAQ (reference sequence). CDR3 nucleotides: TGTGCCAGCAGCCATACTAGCGGGAGACCAGATACGCAGTATTTT. Translating it yields CASSHTSGRPDTQYF.

This clonotype was picked up a small number of times. The J gene is TRBJ2-1, the V gene TRBV5-1; 15 positions match TRBD2. V gave up 3 bases and J gave up 4 bases; unmatched junction bases: 8. The CDR3 totals 18 residues. CDR1 is SGHRS, CDR2 YFSETQ, per germline. The CDR3 here is CASSSGLAGGREYNEQFF. CDR3 sequence (DNA): TGCGCCAGCAGCTCGGGACTAGCGGGAGGTCGGGAATACAATGAGCAGTTCTTC.

This clonotype was seen a few times. This rearrangement joins TRBV28 to TRBJ2-3, with 9 positions matching TRBD2. V shed 2 bases, J shed 6 bases, and the junction held 9 bases outside the gene matches. The germline V gene encodes CDR1 MDHEN and CDR2 SYDVKM. The CDR3 runs 16 residues. The CDR3 sequence is CASSLPGSGSHDTQYF. The CDR3 DNA follows: TGTGCCAGCAGTTTACCGGGTAGCGGGAGTCACGATACGCAGTATTTT.

This clonotype was seen ten or more times. The rearrangement joins TRBV7-9 to TRBJ2-7; the D is unclear. CDR1 and CDR2 from the germline V gene are SEHNR and FQNEAQ (reference sequence). CDR3 size: 12 residues. V gave up 4 bases and J gave up 4 bases, with 8 bases separating them. The CDR3 region is CASSSSLYEQYV. The CDR3 coding sequence is TGTGCCAGCAGCTCTTCCCTATACGAGCAGTACGTC.

This clonotype was detected only a few times. In DNA, the CDR3 is TGTGCCAGCAGCTTATTAGGCGGATGGCGAGAGACCCAGTACTTC. Encoded protein: CASSLLGGWRETQYF. The rearrangement uses TRBV7-3 and TRBJ2-5; D uncertain. Trimming removed 2 bases at V and 4 bases at J, with 14 bases between. CDR1 and CDR2 (germline): SGHTA, FQGTGA. The CDR3 spans 15 residues.

This rearrangement joins TRBV7-8 to TRBJ2-7; 7 bases map to TRBD2. The V and J ends lost 5 bases and 6 bases, in that order; junction bases with no gene match: 10. In germline, CDR1 is SGHVS, CDR2 FQNEAQ. This CDR3 is 14 amino acids long. The CDR3 DNA reads TGTGCCAGCAGCCCTGGACTAGTCCCTGGCGAGCAGTACGTC. Encoded protein: CASSPGLVPGEQYV.

This clonotype appeared a few times. This chain joins TRBV10-2 and TRBJ2-7; possibly TRBD1 or TRBD2 for D (5 bases each). The V gene's germline CDR1 is WSHSY and CDR2 SAAADI. CDR3 length equals 12 residues. Trimming cost V 10 bases and J 3 bases, with 13 bases left between them. The CDR3 DNA sequence: TGCGCCACCAGGGAGAGCAACTACGAGCAGTACTTC. The encoded protein is CATRESNYEQYF.

This clonotype was counted many times. V usage is TRBV7-8 and J usage is TRBJ1-1; TRBD1 aligns across 9 bases. CDR3 length: 16 residues. Germline V CDR1 and CDR2: SGHVS, FQNEAQ. The ends lost 0 bases at V and 4 bases at J; junction bases unmatched: 6. CDR3 residues: CASSLAHRGRSTEAFF. The CDR3 DNA reads as TGTGCCAGCAGCTTAGCTCACAGGGGGCGTTCCACTGAAGCTTTCTTT.

The chain uses TRBV19 and TRBJ2-7; D is ambiguous. This CDR3 is 14 amino acids long. The germline V and J ends were trimmed by 0 bases and 1 base, with 7 bases remaining between them. The germline V gene has CDR1 LNHDA and CDR2 SQIVND (reference sequence). CDR3 sequence reads: CASSIDGTSYEQYF. The CDR3 DNA sequence: TGTGCCAGTAGTATAGACGGCACTTCCTACGAGCAGTACTTC.

This clonotype was counted many times. The chain is built from TRBV18 and TRBJ2-2, with D perhaps TRBD1 (6 bases). The CDR3 totals 15 residues. V lost 3 bases to trimming and J lost 0 bases, with 8 bases between them. The germline V gene encodes CDR1 KGHSH and CDR2 LQKENI. The CDR3 bases are TGTGCCAGCTCACCGGGACAACCGAACACCGGGGAGCTGTTTTTT. Translation gives CASSPGQPNTGELFF.

This clonotype was detected only a few times. The chain couples TRBV12-3 or TRBV12-4 to TRBJ1-1; TRBD1 might be the D (6 bases). The V end was cut by 2 bases, the J end by 0 bases, with 16 bases between. The CDR3 is 17 residues long. The CDR3 region has the DNA TGTGCCAGCAGTTTAAGTTCGTGGGACACCATGAACACTGAAGCTTTCTTT. Amino acids: CASSLSSWDTMNTEAFF.

As DNA, the CDR3 is TGTGCAAGTCGCTTAGCGGGACAGGATAACCTTGAAGCTTTCTTT. Translating gives CASRLAGQDNLEAFF. The chain employs TRBV12-2 and TRBJ1-1; whether TRBD1, the table's D call, matches the DNA was not checked. TRBV12-2 is shown as a pseudogene. The CDR3 runs 15 residues.

This clonotype was observed many times. This chain links TRBV7-9 with TRBJ2-2; D is perhaps TRBD2 (6 bases). Trimming removed 0 bases at V and 7 bases at J, with 9 bases between. Germline V gives CDR1 SEHNR, CDR2 FQNEAQ (reference sequence). The CDR3 has 14 residues. The CDR3 region is CASSLAGTFGELFF. The CDR3 DNA sequence: TGTGCCAGCAGCTTAGCGGGGACTTTCGGGGAGCTGTTTTTT.